This T cell receptor (beta chain) was profiled in a study of cytotoxic CD8 clonotypes in ibrutinib-treated CLL. The wider study: Among the patients, fewer than twelve presented as relapsed/refractory and fewer than 16 as treatment-naive; 17 showed unmutated IGHV.

TCRdb's copy holds only in-frame clones and misses some; the assay was immunoSEQ multiplex PCR. The sample consists of about 17,000 clones, 75% to 85% of them appearing once. Worth noting for this clone: Antigen unknown.

Study results and caveats: Public clonotypes were rare and shrank or held steady on treatment.

The source is a human donor with chronic lymphocytic leukemia. The sequencing used PBMCs, collected before ibrutinib treatment.

The CDR3 protein is CASSLVPPGQNTGELFF. For the CDR3, the DNA is TGTGCCAGCAGCTTGGTACCCCCGGGACAGAACACCGGGGAGCTGTTTTTT. The chain employs TRBV5-5 and TRBJ2-2; weak D call: TRBD1 (6 bases). CDR3 length equals 17 residues. Germline values: CDR1 SGHKS, CDR2 YYEKEE (reference sequence). Trimming took 0 bases from V and 1 from J, leaving 13 bases between them.